Listed below are T cell receptor beta chains from one sample, sequenced in a study of human T cells and chemical hapten exposure. TCRdb itself ran the RACE reads through MiXCR, one entry per CDR3 protein. Of around 330,000 distinct CDR3 sequences listed, 4.5% to 7% are singletons. The sequencing used whole blood, collected in connection with sensitization to the hapten diphenylcyclopropenone (DPC). These receptors originate from a woman younger than 35 with alopecia areata. Some clones in this sample may be carry-over from other donors' samples. The CDR3 runs from the conserved cysteine through the conserved F or W. Fields, in order: V gene, J gene, D gene, clone size, CDR3 protein, CDR3 DNA. The D gene is left open where the match is weak. Only some rows state a clone size, as once, few, many or a class for expanded clones.

V: TRBV5-1
J: TRBJ1-1
D: NA
size: few
CDR3: CASSSVGGTSGLSEAFF
DNA: TGCGCCAGCAGCTCCGTTGGAGGGACAAGTGGTCTTTCTGAAGCTTTCTTT

V: TRBV6-5
J: TRBJ1-2
D: NA
size: few
CDR3: CASSYSGQGTYGYTF
DNA: TGTGCCAGCAGTTACTCGGGGCAGGGTACCTATGGCTACACCTTC

V: TRBV10-3
J: TRBJ1-1
D: TRBD1
size: few
CDR3: CAISGGQGSVLGTEAFF
DNA: TGTGCCATCAGTGGGGGACAGGGATCGGTTTTGGGCACTGAAGCTTTCTTT

V: TRBV12-3/TRBV12-4
J: TRBJ2-4
D: TRBD2
size: few
CDR3: CASSFVRGEDIQYF
DNA: TGTGCCAGCAGTTTTGTCCGGGGGGAGGACATTCAGTACTTC

V: TRBV4-1
J: TRBJ2-5
D: TRBD1
size: few
CDR3: CASSQDSGATGAFQETQYF
DNA: TGCGCCAGCAGCCAAGATAGCGGTGCGACAGGGGCATTCCAAGAGACCCAGTACTTC

V: TRBV7-8
J: TRBJ2-2
D: TRBD1
size: NA
CDR3: CASSLRGQGGELFF
DNA: TGTGCCAGCAGCTTAAGGGGACAGGGCGGGGAGCTGTTTTTT

V: TRBV28
J: TRBJ1-2
D: NA
size: few
CDR3: CATSLDYGYTF
DNA: TGTGCCACCAGCTTGGATTATGGCTACACCTTC

V: TRBV7-2
J: TRBJ1-2
D: TRBD1
size: NA
CDR3: CASSLLQGSPRGYTF
DNA: TGTGCCAGCAGCTTGTTACAGGGGTCTCCTCGTGGCTACACCTTC

V: TRBV29-1
J: TRBJ2-3
D: NA
size: few
CDR3: CSAQRQSTDTQYF
DNA: TGCAGCGCCCAACGACAGAGCACAGATACGCAGTATTTT

V: TRBV18
J: TRBJ1-1
D: NA
size: many
CDR3: CASSPRQENTEAFF
DNA: TGTGCCAGCTCACCACGCCAGGAAAACACTGAAGCTTTCTTT

V: TRBV12-3/TRBV12-4
J: TRBJ2-5
D: TRBD2
size: NA
CDR3: CASSLVLAGGQETQYF
DNA: TGTGCCAGCAGTTTAGTTTTAGCGGGGGGCCAAGAGACCCAGTACTTC

V: TRBV2
J: TRBJ2-7
D: TRBD1
size: NA
CDR3: CASRPRGSSYEQYF
DNA: TGTGCCAGCAGGCCCAGGGGGAGCTCCTACGAGCAGTACTTC

V: TRBV4-3
J: TRBJ2-7
D: TRBD2
size: many
CDR3: CASSPSVGRVPSEQYF
DNA: TGCGCCAGCAGCCCGAGCGTGGGGAGGGTACCTTCGGAGCAGTACTTC

V: TRBV7-6
J: TRBJ1-1
D: NA
size: few
CDR3: CASSLLEGSEAFF
DNA: TGTGCCAGCAGCTTACTAGAGGGCAGTGAAGCTTTCTTT

V: TRBV18
J: TRBJ1-2
D: NA
size: few
CDR3: CASSPGSNGYTF
DNA: TGTGCCAGCTCACCCGGGAGTAATGGCTACACCTTC

V: TRBV3-1
J: TRBJ2-3
D: TRBD2
size: few
CDR3: CASSAGLAGVTDTQYF
DNA: TGTGCCAGCAGCGCGGGACTAGCGGGGGTCACAGATACGCAGTATTTT

V: TRBV5-5
J: TRBJ1-1
D: NA
size: many
CDR3: CASKGGLNTEAFF
DNA: TGTGCCAGCAAAGGGGGGCTTAACACTGAAGCTTTCTTT

V: TRBV29-1
J: TRBJ1-2
D: TRBD1
size: NA
CDR3: CSVEGTGGYGYTF
DNA: TGCAGCGTTGAAGGAACAGGGGGTTATGGCTACACCTTC

V: TRBV14
J: TRBJ1-5
D: TRBD1
size: NA
CDR3: CASSQGGTGGNQPQHF
DNA: TGTGCCAGCAGCCAAGGAGGGACAGGGGGTAATCAGCCCCAGCATTTT

V: TRBV10-3
J: TRBJ1-4
D: NA
size: few
CDR3: CAISESQEGKLFF
DNA: TGTGCCATCAGTGAGTCGCAGGAGGGAAAACTGTTTTTT

V: TRBV7-9
J: TRBJ1-6
D: NA
size: NA
CDR3: CASSLASRGSSPLHF
DNA: TGTGCCAGCAGCTTAGCTTCCAGGGGTAGTTCACCCCTCCACTTT

V: TRBV9
J: TRBJ2-5
D: NA
size: NA
CDR3: CASSPFNQETQYF
DNA: TGTGCCAGCAGCCCGTTTAACCAAGAGACCCAGTACTTC

V: TRBV20-1
J: TRBJ2-7
D: NA
size: NA
CDR3: CSARDPEPPYEQYF
DNA: TGCAGTGCTAGAGATCCGGAGCCCCCCTACGAGCAGTACTTC

V: TRBV27
J: TRBJ2-5
D: TRBD1
size: few
CDR3: CASSLQTGEETQYF
DNA: TGTGCCAGCAGTTTACAGACAGGGGAAGAGACCCAGTACTTC

V: TRBV9
J: TRBJ2-6
D: NA
size: many
CDR3: CASSVATGANVLTF
DNA: TGTGCCAGCAGCGTAGCTACCGGGGCCAACGTCCTGACTTTC

V: TRBV18
J: TRBJ2-6
D: NA
size: many
CDR3: CASSPFVQGPGSGANVLTF
DNA: TGTGCCAGCTCACCATTTGTTCAGGGCCCGGGATCTGGGGCCAACGTCCTGACTTTC

V: TRBV29-1
J: TRBJ2-5
D: TRBD2
size: few
CDR3: CSVPGLNEETQYF
DNA: TGCAGCGTGCCGGGACTAAATGAAGAGACCCAGTACTTC

V: TRBV20-1
J: TRBJ2-7
D: TRBD1
size: NA
CDR3: CSAERPGQRYEQYF
DNA: TGCAGTGCTGAACGACCGGGACAGCGGTACGAGCAGTACTTC

V: TRBV4-1
J: TRBJ1-2
D: NA
size: many
CDR3: CASSQALTRPANGYTF
DNA: TGCGCCAGCAGCCAGGCCCTCACTCGACCTGCTAATGGCTACACCTTC

V: TRBV7-9
J: TRBJ2-6
D: NA
size: few
CDR3: CASSLDYLGANVLTF
DNA: TGTGCCAGCAGCTTGGATTACCTTGGGGCCAACGTCCTGACTTTC

V: TRBV5-8
J: TRBJ2-5
D: NA
size: many
CDR3: CASPGLSQYF
DNA: TGTGCCAGCCCCGGTTTGTCCCAGTACTTC

V: TRBV29-1
J: TRBJ2-1
D: NA
size: NA
CDR3: CSVGRRGQFF
DNA: TGCAGCGTTGGCCGTCGTGGGCAGTTCTTC